The 22 T cell receptor beta chains presented below share a single source sample, sequenced in a study of blood T cell repertoires in COVID-19. Assay used: immunoSEQ multiplex PCR; TCRdb lists only in-frame clones, some missing. The sample records under 250,000 clones, approximately 82% being singletons. Sequenced sample: peripheral blood. The receptors originated from a man aged 30-40 years who had recovered from COVID-19.

The gene calls are TRBV2 and TRBJ2-3; 12 positions agree with TRBD2. The CDR3 runs to 22 residues. V dropped 3 bases and J dropped 4; count of bases not matched to a gene: 23. The V gene's germline CDR1 is SNHLY and CDR2 FYNNEI. CDR3 sequence: CASSEVPHLAGGQGGYPDTQYF. Written as DNA, the CDR3 is TGTGCCAGCAGTGAGGTCCCGCATCTAGCGGGGGGGCAAGGTGGGTACCCAGATACGCAGTATTTT.

This clone was recorded only once. This chain connects TRBV19 to TRBJ2-5, with 7 positions matching TRBD1. The V gene end was trimmed by 9 bases and the J gene end by 1 base; junction bases not matched to a gene: 8. From germline, CDR1 is LNHDA and CDR2 SQIVND (reference sequence). The CDR3 loop spans 14 amino acids. The CDR3 sequence is CARTKTGLQETQYF. The CDR3 nucleotides are TGTGCCAGAACTAAGACAGGGCTCCAAGAGACCCAGTACTTC.

The V gene is TRBV4-2, the J gene TRBJ2-7; perhaps TRBD1 as D (8 bases). Trimming pared 0 bases from V and 4 bases from J, leaving 13 bases between. The CDR3 extends over 15 amino acids. Germline CDR1 LGHNA, CDR2 YNFKEQ. CDR3 region: CASSQEVQGGYEQYV. The CDR3 DNA reads TGTGCCAGCAGCCAAGAAGTACAGGGGGGGTACGAGCAGTACGTC.

CDR3 nucleotide sequence: TGTGCCAGCAGCAAAGACTGTGGACAGCGATCTGGGGCCAACGTCCTGACTTTC. As protein: CASSKDCGQRSGANVLTF. The chain couples TRBV21-1 to TRBJ2-6; TRBD1 is the table's D call and was not checked against the DNA. TRBV21-1 is given as a pseudogene. This CDR3 comprises 18 residues.

In this sample, this clone turned up a few times. The CDR3 DNA sequence: TGTGCCAGCAGCGGAGGGGACAGACATAATTCACCCCTCCACTTT. Amino acid sequence: CASSGGDRHNSPLHF. The rearrangement uses TRBV9 and TRBJ1-6, with 7 bases aligning to TRBD1. V lost 3 bases, J lost 5 bases, and 5 bases stayed unmatched. Germline V gene data show CDR1 as SGDLS and CDR2 as YYNGEE. The CDR3 sequence is 15 residues long.

This clone was counted many times. J is TRBJ1-2 and V is TRBV5-1, with 9 bases identical to TRBD1. Germline CDR1 and CDR2: SGHRS and YFSETQ. This CDR3 spans 14 amino acids. After removal of 3 bases from V and 8 bases from J, the junction contained 8 bases not matched to a gene. CDR3 sequence: CASSSGTGMEGYTF. The CDR3 bases are TGCGCCAGCAGCTCCGGGACAGGGATGGAGGGCTACACCTTC.

To note about this clone: A read error may account for a junction end that differs from germline. The chain employs TRBV3-1 (or the pseudogene TRBV3-2) and TRBJ1-6, with D perhaps TRBD1 (5 bases). The germline V gene encodes CDR1 LGHDT and CDR2 YNNKEL (reference sequence). CDR3 length: 16 residues. For the CDR3, the DNA is TGTGCCAGCAGCCATAGGGGAAGCTCCTTTAATTCACCCCTCCACTTT. Translation: CASSHRGSSFNSPLHF.

V and J are TRBV7-2 and TRBJ1-5; D gene ambiguous. Germline CDR1 is SGHTA and CDR2 is FQGNSA. This CDR3 spans 13 amino acids. Trimming took off 5 bases at V and 4 bases at J, with 9 bases between the two ends. The CDR3 sequence is CASSPERNQPQHF. As DNA, the CDR3 is TGTGCCAGCAGCCCCGAGAGGAATCAGCCCCAGCATTTT.

The chain carries TRBV9 and TRBJ2-5; 7 bases fit TRBD2. The CDR3 covers 13 residues. From germline, CDR1 is SGDLS and CDR2 YYNGEE. The V segment lost 2 bases and the J segment 5 bases; nucleotides outside the gene matches: 3. The CDR3 bases are TGTGCCAGCAGCGTGGGAGGGTGGGAGACCCAGTACTTC. Translated: CASSVGGWETQYF.

The V call is TRBV27, the J call TRBJ2-6; D is unclear. CDR3 length equals 14 residues. The germline gives CDR1 MNHEY, CDR2 SMNVEV (reference sequence). Between the trimmed V and J ends, which lost 2 bases and 2 bases, there was a span of 4 bases. The CDR3 DNA reads TGTGCCAGCAGTTTAGCGGCTGGGGCCAACGTCCTGACTTTC. This encodes CASSLAAGANVLTF. Using reference TRBV27 and TRBJ2-6 for the parts outside the CDR3, the full variable domain is EAQVTQNPRYLITVTGKKLTVTCSQNMNHEYMSWYRQDPGLGLRQIYYSMNVEVTDKGDVPEGYKVSRKEKRNFPLILESPSPNQTSLYFCASSLAAGANVLTFGAGSRLTVL.

This chain uses TRBV27 with TRBJ1-2, with 9 bases fitting TRBD1. The V and J ends lost 5 bases and 7 bases, in that order; junction bases with no gene match: 14. The CDR3 is 16 residues long. CDR1 is MNHEY, CDR2 SMNVEV, per germline (reference sequence). The DNA of the CDR3 is TGTGCCAGCAGTACCCCATGGGACAGGGAAAAGGGTGGCTACACCTTC. Translated: CASSTPWDREKGGYTF.

The chain is built from TRBV5-1 and TRBJ1-1, with unresolved D. Germline CDR1 SGHRS, CDR2 YFSETQ. The CDR3 loop spans 14 amino acids. Deletions cut 3 bases from V and 3 bases from J, with 12 bases between. DNA for the CDR3: TGCGCCAGCAGCTACCGGACTGATGACACTGAAGCTTTCTTT. This sequence encodes CASSYRTDDTEAFF.

This clone has at least ten counts. J is TRBJ2-7 and V is TRBV2, with 9 positions matching TRBD2. This CDR3 has 14 amino acids. Germline loops: CDR1 SNHLY, CDR2 FYNNEI. With 6 bases clipped from V and 2 bases from J, the junction kept 5 bases outside the gene matches. CDR3 residues: CASRIRTSAYEQYF. The DNA of the CDR3 is TGTGCCAGCAGGATAAGGACTAGCGCCTACGAGCAGTACTTC. Using reference TRBV2 and TRBJ2-7 for the parts outside the CDR3, the full variable domain is EPEVTQTPSHQVTQMGQEVILRCVPISNHLYFYWYRQILGQKVEFLVSFYNNEISEKSEIFDDQFSVERPDGSNFTLKIRSTKLEDSAMYFCASRIRTSAYEQYFGPGTRLTVT.

The J gene is TRBJ2-1, the V gene TRBV10-2, with D perhaps matching TRBD2 (5 bases). The CDR3 covers 15 residues. Germline V gene sequence: CDR1 WSHSY, CDR2 SAAADI. V was clipped by 7 bases and J by 0 bases, with 13 bases between them. The CDR3 DNA reads TGCGCCAGCATCGACGGGGTGAGCTCCTACAATGAGCAGTTCTTC. As protein: CASIDGVSSYNEQFF.

The V call is TRBV5-1, the J call TRBJ1-6; 9 bases map to TRBD1. This CDR3 contains 16 residues. Germline loops: CDR1 SGHRS, CDR2 YFSETQ. With V trimmed by 4 bases and J by 7 bases, 9 bases remained unmatched. The CDR3 protein is CASSPVGQGENSPLHF. The CDR3 DNA reads as TGCGCCAGCAGCCCGGTGGGACAGGGAGAAAATTCACCCCTCCACTTT.

This clone was counted many times. CDR3 in amino acids: CASSYLPSGAYEQYF. The CDR3 DNA is TGTGCCAGCAGTTATTTACCCAGCGGAGCCTACGAGCAGTACTTC. The chain employs TRBV6-2 or TRBV6-3 and TRBJ2-7; D perhaps matches TRBD2 (5 bases). This CDR3 has 15 residues. Germline V CDR1 and CDR2: MNHEY, SVGEGT. Between the trimmed V and J ends, which lost 3 bases and 2 bases, there was a span of 14 bases.

The chain combines TRBV27 with TRBJ2-1; 8 positions agree with TRBD2. There are 17 residues in the CDR3. With V trimmed by 3 bases and J by 10 bases, 17 bases remained unmatched. The germline V gene encodes CDR1 MNHEY and CDR2 SMNVEV (reference sequence). The CDR3 protein is CASSLPTTSGPGREQFF. CDR3 coding DNA: TGTGCCAGCAGTTTGCCAACTACTAGCGGCCCAGGTAGGGAGCAGTTCTTC.

The rearrangement joins TRBV3-1 (or the pseudogene TRBV3-2) to TRBJ1-2; TRBD1 agrees at 7 bases. The CDR3 covers 12 residues. V was clipped by 3 bases and J by 6 bases; unmatched bases: 1. Germline loops: CDR1 LGHDT, CDR2 YNNKEL (reference sequence). CDR3 DNA: TGTGCCAGCAGCCACACAGGGGATGGCTACACCTTC. Translated, it gives CASSHTGDGYTF.

The chain links TRBV11-2 to TRBJ2-7, with D possibly matching TRBD2 (6 bases). Trimming stripped 0 bases from V and 0 bases from J, with 15 bases between. Germline V gene data show CDR1 as SGHAT and CDR2 as FQNNGV. CDR3 length: 17 residues. The CDR3 nucleotides are TGTGCCAGCAGCTTAGATTCGGCGGGGCACAGCTCCTACGAGCAGTACGTC. Protein product: CASSLDSAGHSSYEQYV.

J is TRBJ2-7 and V is TRBV28; 7 bases fit TRBD2. Germline CDR1 MDHEN, CDR2 SYDVKM. The V and J ends lost 5 bases and 5 bases, in that order; junction bases with no gene match: 12. This CDR3 contains 15 residues. The CDR3 DNA reads as TGTGCCAGCAGTCGACAGCGGGGCCTTTCCCACGAGCAGTACTTC. Translation: CASSRQRGLSHEQYF.

This clone was found many times. The rearrangement links TRBV28 to TRBJ1-2, with TRBD1 matching over 8 bases. Germline assignment: CDR1 MDHEN and CDR2 SYDVKM. V gave up 5 bases and J gave up 3 bases; unmatched junction bases: 2. The CDR3 is 13 amino acids. In DNA form, the CDR3 reads TGTGCCAGCAGTGGGGACAGGTACTATGGCTACACCTTC. Its protein product is CASSGDRYYGYTF.

V and J are TRBV7-9 and TRBJ2-3, with D uncertain. Trimming pared 5 bases from V and 6 bases from J, leaving 12 bases between. The CDR3 is made up of 13 amino acids. The germline V gene has CDR1 SEHNR and CDR2 FQNEAQ (reference sequence). In nucleotides, the CDR3 is TGTGCCAGCAGCCCAGTAGCCGGGGATACGCAGTATTTT. Amino acid sequence: CASSPVAGDTQYF.